This TCR beta chain stems from a study of regulatory T cells in long-lasting Graves disease. Study summary: Graves' patients diagnosed newly had used antithyroid drugs under 3 months.

This clonotype was counted ten times or more. Time point defined: newly diagnosed GD, antithyroid drugs for less than 3 months. RNA isolated from PBMCs was used to make the TCR library. According to the study, TCR beta libraries were built with iRepertoire HTBI primers and CDR3-region Arm-PCR. One entry per CDR3 protein results from TCRdb running MiXCR on the multiplex PCR reads. The sample records 400,000 to 450,000 distinct CDR3 sequences, 16% being singletons. This same sample was also taken into another study, of T cells in Graves' hyperthyroidism and ophthalmopathy. That work contributes: HTBI primers were the set used in a first-round RT-PCR of the TCR CDR3. Blood also contained most expanded thyroid clonotypes above 0.001.

Sequencing was performed on peripheral blood mononuclear cells (PBMCs), taken at new diagnosis, from a patient treated with antithyroid drugs. The receptor was derived from a young woman with Graves disease.

The CDR3 loop reads CASSDYSEYTGELFF. The CDR3 DNA is TGTGCCAGCAGCGACTATAGCGAATACACCGGGGAGCTGTTTTTT. This chain connects TRBV7-2 to TRBJ2-2, with a possible D match to TRBD2 (5 bases). The CDR3 extends over 15 amino acids. Germline loops: CDR1 SGHTA, CDR2 FQGNSA. V lost 5 bases to trimming and J lost 3 bases, with 13 bases between them.